What follows are 20 T cell receptor beta chains derived from one specimen sequenced in a study of blood T cell repertoires in COVID-19. TCRdb's copy holds only in-frame clones and misses some; the assay was immunoSEQ multiplex PCR. This sample has a few hundred thousand clones, with approximately 90% found just once. The sample comprised PBMCs or T cells enriched from blood (not recorded which). These receptors were obtained from a man aged 30 to 45 who had recovered from COVID-19.

The V and J genes are TRBV5-1 and TRBJ2-1; 14 bases agree with TRBD2. Germline trimming cut 7 bases from V and 10 bases from J; bases unmatched to any gene: 7. Per germline, CDR1 SGHRS and CDR2 YFSETQ. The CDR3 has 14 residues. The CDR3 protein is CASGDGLAGGEQFF. For the CDR3, the DNA is TGCGCCAGCGGCGATGGACTAGCGGGAGGAGAGCAGTTCTTC.

The chain recombines TRBV19 with TRBJ2-7; tentative D call: TRBD2 (6 bases). The germline gives CDR1 LNHDA, CDR2 SQIVND (reference sequence). V lost 1 base and J lost 0, with 10 bases in between. The CDR3 totals 15 residues. The DNA of the CDR3 is TGTGCCAGTAGTATAGTGTGGGGGGACTCCTACGAGCAGTACTTC. This translates into CASSIVWGDSYEQYF.

The chain has TRBV13 and TRBJ2-7; 8 nucleotides align to TRBD1. Per the germline V gene, CDR1 is PRHDT and CDR2 is FYEKMQ (reference sequence). The CDR3 is 14 amino acids. Trimming took 5 bases from V and 4 from J; bases not matched to a gene: 7. This CDR3 is CASSPTGVNYEQYF. CDR3 DNA: TGTGCCAGCAGCCCGACAGGGGTCAATTACGAGCAGTACTTC.

The chain is built from TRBV27 and TRBJ1-6; no firm D call. Trimming removed 5 bases at V and 6 bases at J, with 17 bases between. Germline V gene data show CDR1 as MNHEY and CDR2 as SMNVEV (reference sequence). There are 16 residues in the CDR3. The CDR3: CASSQTRLNSNSPLHF. The CDR3 bases are TGTGCCAGCAGTCAAACGCGGCTGAATAGTAATTCACCCCTCCACTTT.

The gene calls are TRBV11-2 and TRBJ1-1; D perhaps matches TRBD1 (6 bases). Germline CDR1 SGHAT, CDR2 FQNNGV. V gave up 2 bases and J gave up 4 bases, with 11 bases separating them. The CDR3 extends over 14 amino acids. This CDR3 is CASSLQTRGTEAFF. The CDR3 DNA is TGTGCCAGCAGCTTACAAACCAGGGGCACTGAAGCTTTCTTT.

The chain joins TRBV5-1 to TRBJ2-7; TRBD2 matches 7 bases. The junction had 6 bases not matched to a gene; V was cut back by 5 bases and J by 4 bases. Germline V gene sequence: CDR1 SGHRS, CDR2 YFSETQ. The CDR3 is made up of 13 amino acids. The CDR3 loop is CASRISGFYEQYF. The DNA of the CDR3 is TGCGCCAGCAGAATTAGCGGGTTTTACGAGCAGTACTTC. The full variable domain, completed using reference TRBV5-1 and TRBJ2-7, is KAGVTQTPRYLIKTRGQQVTLSCSPISGHRSVSWYQQTPGQGLQFLFEYFSETQRNKGNFPGRFSGRQFSNSRSEMNVSTLELGDSALYLCASRISGFYEQYFGPGTRLTVT.

The rearrangement joins TRBV15 to TRBJ1-4; D ambiguous. Per germline, CDR1 LNHNV and CDR2 YYDKDF (reference sequence). V lost 5 bases, J lost 4 bases, and 5 bases lay in between. CDR3 length equals 12 residues. The CDR3 reads CATSQNNEKLFF. As DNA, the CDR3 is TGTGCCACCAGCCAGAATAATGAAAAACTGTTTTTT.

The chain is built from TRBV5-1 and TRBJ1-2, with D maybe TRBD1 (5 bases). The CDR3 runs 17 residues. Germline CDR1 is SGHRS and CDR2 is YFSETQ. V was clipped by 0 bases and J by 1 base, with 16 bases between them. This chain's CDR3 is CASSLAAGKYLNYGYTF. The DNA for the CDR3 is TGCGCCAGCAGCTTGGCCGCAGGGAAATATCTTAACTATGGCTACACCTTC. The variable domain in full, with the rest retrieved from reference TRBV5-1 and TRBJ1-2, is KAGVTQTPRYLIKTRGQQVTLSCSPISGHRSVSWYQQTPGQGLQFLFEYFSETQRNKGNFPGRFSGRQFSNSRSEMNVSTLELGDSALYLCASSLAAGKYLNYGYTFGSGTRLTVV.

The chain is built from TRBV27 and TRBJ2-7, with TRBD2 matching over 11 bases. The trim removed 6 bases at V and 2 bases at J, leaving 6 bases unmatched. The germline CDR1 and CDR2 sequences are MNHEY and SMNVEV (reference sequence). The CDR3 extends over 15 amino acids. The CDR3 sequence: CASSQLAGAAYEQYF. The CDR3 nucleotides read TGTGCCAGCAGCCAACTAGCGGGAGCGGCCTACGAGCAGTACTTC.

The V and J genes are TRBV4-1 and TRBJ1-5, with D perhaps TRBD1 (5 bases). Germline values: CDR1 MGHRA, CDR2 YSYEKL. CDR3 length: 17 amino acids. The V and J ends lost 4 bases and 2 bases respectively, with 18 bases between them. CDR3 in amino acids: CASSRLGGLVGNQPQHF. CDR3 bases: TGCGCCAGCAGCCGTTTGGGGGGGTTGGTCGGCAATCAGCCCCAGCATTTT.

The chain combines TRBV9 with TRBJ2-5, with D perhaps matching TRBD1 (6 bases). From germline, CDR1 is SGDLS and CDR2 YYNGEE. This CDR3 is built from 14 residues. Trimming removed 3 bases from V and 5 bases from J, with 14 bases in between. For the CDR3, the DNA is TGTGCCAGCAGCGGAAGGGACATAGTGGAGACCCAGTACTTC. Translating it yields CASSGRDIVETQYF.

This clone appeared a few times. The chain combines TRBV24-1 with TRBJ2-2; no firm D call. This CDR3 is built from 13 residues. Per the germline V gene, CDR1 is KGHDR and CDR2 is SFDVKD. Trimming stripped 0 bases from V and 11 bases from J, with 9 bases between. DNA for the CDR3: TGTGCCACCAGTGATTTGTGGGCGCCCGAGCTGTTTTTT. Translated: CATSDLWAPELFF.

The CDR3 is CASSLGTTTNYGYTF. The CDR3 nucleotides read TGTGCCAGCAGCTTAGGGACAACGACTAACTATGGCTACACCTTC. J is TRBJ1-2 and V is TRBV11-2, with D perhaps TRBD1 (5 bases). CDR3 length: 15 residues. Trimming shortened V by 1 base and J by 0 bases, and 9 bases separated the two germline ends. In germline, CDR1 is SGHAT, CDR2 FQNNGV.

The chain joins TRBV27 to TRBJ2-1; 10 bases align to TRBD2. CDR3 size: 15 residues. J gave up 9 bases and V 4 bases, and 9 bases lay outside the gene matches. The germline V gene encodes CDR1 MNHEY and CDR2 SMNVEV (reference sequence). In nucleotides, the CDR3 is TGTGCCAGCAGTTCGAGCGGGAGGGTGGTTGGTGAGCAGTTCTTC. Its protein is CASSSSGRVVGEQFF.

The chain employs TRBV5-8 and TRBJ2-7, with 8 bases fitting TRBD2. Germline V gene data show CDR1 as SGHTS and CDR2 as YDEGEE. CDR3 size: 14 residues. The J segment lost 2 bases and the V segment lost 1 base, leaving 2 bases of the junction unmatched. CDR3 nucleotide sequence: TGTGCCAGCAGCTTGACTAGCGGAACCTACGAGCAGTACTTC. Translated: CASSLTSGTYEQYF.

This clone was recorded once. This chain uses TRBV28 with TRBJ1-3, with D tentatively TRBD1 (5 bases). The CDR3 is made up of 18 amino acids. The germline V gene has CDR1 MDHEN and CDR2 SYDVKM. V was cut by 7 bases and J by 1 base, with 23 bases left in between. CDR3 bases: TGTGCCAGCACCGATAGACGGGGCCCCCGGGGGTCTGGAAACACCATATATTTT. Amino acid sequence: CASTDRRGPRGSGNTIYF.

In DNA, the CDR3 is TGTGCCAGCAGCCCTCTAGGTAGCGGGAGGGGGGAGACCCAGTACTTC. Protein sequence: CASSPLGSGRGETQYF. The chain is built from TRBV9 and TRBJ2-5, with 11 bases lining up with TRBD2. Germline CDR1 SGDLS, CDR2 YYNGEE. The junction had 10 bases not matched to a gene; V was cut back by 4 bases and J by 5 bases. The length of the CDR3 is 16 residues.

This chain uses TRBV7-8 with TRBJ2-5; 7 nucleotides align to TRBD2. The germline CDR1 and CDR2 sequences are SGHVS and FQNEAQ. This CDR3 region has 15 residues. V gave up 1 base and J gave up 4 bases; unmatched junction bases: 6. The CDR3 DNA is TGTGCCAGCAGCTTAGGTGCGGGGGAGGGAGAGACCCAGTACTTC. Translated, it gives CASSLGAGEGETQYF. The complete variable domain, with remaining parts taken from reference TRBV7-8 and TRBJ2-5, reads GAGVSQSPRYKVAKRGQDVALRCDPISGHVSLFWYQQALGQGPEFLTYFQNEAQLDKSGLPSDRFFAERPEGSVSTLKIQRTQQEDSAVYLCASSLGAGEGETQYFGPGTRLLVL.

The gene calls are TRBV28 and TRBJ1-2; D call uncertain. Germline V gene lookup returns CDR1 MDHEN and CDR2 SYDVKM. Trimming pared 7 bases from V and 1 base from J, leaving 10 bases between. The CDR3 has 13 residues. The DNA for the CDR3 is TGTGCCAGCAAAATCGGAGTTAACTATGGCTACACCTTC. Translation: CASKIGVNYGYTF.

The table lists this clone with a count of one. V usage is TRBV4-1 and J usage is TRBJ2-5, with 10 bases matching TRBD2. CDR3 length: 13 amino acids. Losses at the gene ends were 4 bases for V and 7 bases for J; bases not matched to a gene: 3. Germline V lookup: CDR1 MGHRA, CDR2 YSYEKL. The CDR3 region is CASSPGLAATQYF. The CDR3, as DNA: TGCGCCAGCAGCCCTGGACTAGCGGCGACCCAGTACTTC.